This TCR beta chain was observed in a study of T cell changes during pregnancy in multiple sclerosis. Repertoires were generated with immunoSEQ multiplex PCR, while TCRdb's copy carries only in-frame clones and drops some. The table has under 90,000 clones, 90% to 95% seen once. The receptor's source is a female donor in good health, enrolled as a control in a pregnancy study. The material was peripheral blood, obtained in the second trimester of pregnancy.

The CDR3 DNA follows: TGTGCCAGCAGCTTTGGGGGCCGTCGAGAAAAACTGTTTTTT. As protein: CASSFGGRREKLFF. The rearrangement joins TRBV7-9 to TRBJ1-4; weak D call: TRBD1 (6 bases). The ends were cut back, 3 bases at V and 8 bases at J, with 13 bases in the middle. Germline V lookup: CDR1 SEHNR, CDR2 FQNEAQ (reference sequence). The CDR3 has 14 residues.